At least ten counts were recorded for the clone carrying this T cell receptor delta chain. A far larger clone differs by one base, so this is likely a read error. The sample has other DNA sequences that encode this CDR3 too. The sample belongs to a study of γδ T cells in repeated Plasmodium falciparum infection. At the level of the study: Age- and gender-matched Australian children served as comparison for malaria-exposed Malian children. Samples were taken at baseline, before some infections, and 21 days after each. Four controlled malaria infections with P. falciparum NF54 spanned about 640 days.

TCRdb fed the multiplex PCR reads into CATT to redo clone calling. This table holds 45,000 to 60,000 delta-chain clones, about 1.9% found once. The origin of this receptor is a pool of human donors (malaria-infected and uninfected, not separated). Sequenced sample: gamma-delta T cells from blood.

The CDR3 nucleotides read TGTGCTCTTGGGGAGCGGCTCCCGTACTGGGGACCTTACCGCACCGATAAGCTCATCTTT. Translation gives CALGERLPYWGPYRTDKLIF. The V gene reported is TRDV1; the J gene is uncalled; the table assigns TRDD3, which was not confirmed against the DNA. CDR3 size: 20 residues. Germline values: CDR1 TSWWSYY, CDR2 QGS.